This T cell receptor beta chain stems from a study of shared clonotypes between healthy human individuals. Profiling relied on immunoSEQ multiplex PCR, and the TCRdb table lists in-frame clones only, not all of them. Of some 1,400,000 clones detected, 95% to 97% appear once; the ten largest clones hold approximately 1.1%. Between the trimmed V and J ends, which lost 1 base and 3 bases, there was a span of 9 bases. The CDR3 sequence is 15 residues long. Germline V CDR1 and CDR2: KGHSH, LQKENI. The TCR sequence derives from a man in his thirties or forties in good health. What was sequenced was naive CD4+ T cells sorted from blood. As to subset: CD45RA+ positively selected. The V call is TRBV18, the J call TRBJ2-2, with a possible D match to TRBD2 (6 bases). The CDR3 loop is CASSPRREDTGELFF. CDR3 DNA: TGTGCCAGCTCACCACGCAGGGAGGACACCGGGGAGCTGTTTTTT. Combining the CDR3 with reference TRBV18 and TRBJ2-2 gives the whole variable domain NAGVMQNPRHLVRRRGQEARLRCSPMKGHSHVYWYRQLPEEGLKFMVYLQKENIIDESGMPKERFSAEFPKEGPSILRIQQVVRGDSAAYFCASSPRREDTGELFFGEGSRLTVL.